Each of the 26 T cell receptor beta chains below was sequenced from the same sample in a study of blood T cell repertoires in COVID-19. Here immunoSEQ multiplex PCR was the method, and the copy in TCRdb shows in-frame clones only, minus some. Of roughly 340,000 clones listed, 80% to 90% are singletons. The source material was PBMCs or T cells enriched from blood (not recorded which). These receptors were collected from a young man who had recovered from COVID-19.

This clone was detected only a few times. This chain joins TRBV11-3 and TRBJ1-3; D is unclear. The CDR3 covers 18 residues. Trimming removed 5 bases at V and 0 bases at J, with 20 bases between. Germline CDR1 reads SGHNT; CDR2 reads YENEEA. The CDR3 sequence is CASSPETRRALSGNTIYF. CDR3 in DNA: TGTGCCAGCAGCCCCGAGACCCGGAGGGCTCTCTCTGGAAACACCATATATTTT.

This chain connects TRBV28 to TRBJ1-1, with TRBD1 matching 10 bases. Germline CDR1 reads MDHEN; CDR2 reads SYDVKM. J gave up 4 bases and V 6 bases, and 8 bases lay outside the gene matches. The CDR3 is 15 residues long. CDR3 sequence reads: CASRTGGGGGTEAFF. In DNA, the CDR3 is TGTGCCAGCAGGACAGGGGGCGGAGGGGGCACTGAAGCTTTCTTT.

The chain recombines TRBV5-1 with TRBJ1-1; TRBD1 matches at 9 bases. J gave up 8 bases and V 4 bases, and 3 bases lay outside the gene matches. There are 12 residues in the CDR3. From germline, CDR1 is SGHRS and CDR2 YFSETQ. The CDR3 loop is CASSPDRGEAFF. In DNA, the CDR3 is TGCGCCAGCAGCCCAGACAGGGGGGAAGCTTTCTTT.

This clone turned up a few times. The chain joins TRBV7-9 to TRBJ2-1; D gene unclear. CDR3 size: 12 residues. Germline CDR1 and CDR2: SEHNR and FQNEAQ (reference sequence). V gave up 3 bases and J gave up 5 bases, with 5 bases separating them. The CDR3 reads CASSFRDNEQFF. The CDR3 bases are TGTGCCAGCAGCTTCCGTGACAATGAGCAGTTCTTC.

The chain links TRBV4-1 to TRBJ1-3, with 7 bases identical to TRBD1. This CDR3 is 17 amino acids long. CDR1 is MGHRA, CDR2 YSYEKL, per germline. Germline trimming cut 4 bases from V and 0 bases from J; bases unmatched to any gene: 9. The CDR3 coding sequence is TGCGCCAGCAGCCCTGGGCTTTGGGACAGCTCTGGAAACACCATATATTTT. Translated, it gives CASSPGLWDSSGNTIYF.

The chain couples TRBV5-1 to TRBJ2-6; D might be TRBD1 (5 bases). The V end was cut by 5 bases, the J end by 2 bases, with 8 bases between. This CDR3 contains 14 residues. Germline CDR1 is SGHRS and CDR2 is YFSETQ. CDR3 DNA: TGCGCCAGCAGATCGGACACTGGGGCCAACGTCCTGACTTTC. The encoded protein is CASRSDTGANVLTF.

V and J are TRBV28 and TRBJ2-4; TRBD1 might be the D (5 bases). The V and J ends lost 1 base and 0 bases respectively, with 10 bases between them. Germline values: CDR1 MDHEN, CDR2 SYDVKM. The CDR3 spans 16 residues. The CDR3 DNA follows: TGTGCCAGCAGTTTATTAGGGGTGTTAGCCAAAAACATTCAGTACTTC. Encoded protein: CASSLLGVLAKNIQYF.

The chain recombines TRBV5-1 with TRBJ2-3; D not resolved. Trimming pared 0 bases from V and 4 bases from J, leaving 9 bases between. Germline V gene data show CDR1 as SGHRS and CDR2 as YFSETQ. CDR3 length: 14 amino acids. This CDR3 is CASSLVSLSDTQYF. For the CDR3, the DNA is TGCGCCAGCAGCTTGGTTTCCTTGTCAGATACGCAGTATTTT.

The CDR3 coding sequence is TGTGCCAGCAGCCAAAATAGCAATCAGCCCCAGCATTTT. Translating it yields CASSQNSNQPQHF. The chain has TRBV11-1 and TRBJ1-5; D is undetermined. V was pared by 5 bases and J by 0 bases, with 5 bases between. CDR3 size: 13 residues. The germline CDR1 and CDR2 sequences are SGHAT and FQDESV (reference sequence).

In DNA form, the CDR3 reads TGTGCCAGTAGTATCGGTACAGGGGGTGGTTTAGGCAATCAGCCCCAGCATTTT. It translates to CASSIGTGGGLGNQPQHF. The chain joins TRBV19 to TRBJ1-5; 8 nucleotides match TRBD1. V trimming: 3 bases; J trimming: 2 bases; junction bases outside the gene matches: 12. The CDR3 is 18 amino acids. Germline V gives CDR1 LNHDA, CDR2 SQIVND (reference sequence).

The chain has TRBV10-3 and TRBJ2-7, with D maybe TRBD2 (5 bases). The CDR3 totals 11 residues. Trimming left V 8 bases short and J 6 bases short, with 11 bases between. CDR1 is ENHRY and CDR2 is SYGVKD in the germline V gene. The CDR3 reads CAILEGGEQYF. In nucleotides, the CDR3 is TGTGCCATCCTCGAGGGTGGCGAGCAGTACTTC.

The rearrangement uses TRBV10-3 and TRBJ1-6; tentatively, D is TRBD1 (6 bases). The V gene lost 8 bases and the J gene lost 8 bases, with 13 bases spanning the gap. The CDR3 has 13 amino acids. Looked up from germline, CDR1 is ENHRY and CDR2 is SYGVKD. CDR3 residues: CAISTGQDSPLHF. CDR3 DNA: TGTGCCATCTCGACAGGTCAGGATTCACCCCTCCACTTT.

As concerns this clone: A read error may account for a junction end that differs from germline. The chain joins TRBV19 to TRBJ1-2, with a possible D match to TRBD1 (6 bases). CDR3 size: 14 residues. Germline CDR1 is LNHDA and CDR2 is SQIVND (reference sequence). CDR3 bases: TGTGCCAGTAATATAGGCGGGGGGCGCCCCGGCTACACCTTC. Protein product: CASNIGGGRPGYTF.

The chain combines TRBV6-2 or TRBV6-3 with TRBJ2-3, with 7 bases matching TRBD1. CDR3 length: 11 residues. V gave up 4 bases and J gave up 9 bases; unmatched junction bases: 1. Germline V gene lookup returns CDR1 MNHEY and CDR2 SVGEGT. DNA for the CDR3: TGTGCCAGCAGTTCGGGACAGACGCAGTATTTT. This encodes CASSSGQTQYF.

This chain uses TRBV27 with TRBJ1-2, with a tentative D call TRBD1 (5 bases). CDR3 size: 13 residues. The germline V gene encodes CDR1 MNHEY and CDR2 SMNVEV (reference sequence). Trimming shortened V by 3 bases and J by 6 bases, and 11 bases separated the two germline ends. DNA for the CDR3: TGTGCCAGCAGTTTCGGAGGGACTAATGGCTACACCTTC. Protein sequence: CASSFGGTNGYTF.

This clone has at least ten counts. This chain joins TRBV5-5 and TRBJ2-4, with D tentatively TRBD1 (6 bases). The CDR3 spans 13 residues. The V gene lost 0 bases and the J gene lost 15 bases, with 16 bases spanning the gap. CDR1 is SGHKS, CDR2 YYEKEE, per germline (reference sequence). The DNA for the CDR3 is TGTGCCAGCAGCTTGGGTACCCAGGGGACATGGTACTTC. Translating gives CASSLGTQGTWYF.

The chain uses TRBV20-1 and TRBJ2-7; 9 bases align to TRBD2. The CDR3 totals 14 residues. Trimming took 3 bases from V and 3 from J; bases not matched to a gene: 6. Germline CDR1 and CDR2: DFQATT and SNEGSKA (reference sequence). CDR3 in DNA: TGCAGTGCTAGTAGCGGGGGATACGACTACGAGCAGTACTTC. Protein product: CSASSGGYDYEQYF.

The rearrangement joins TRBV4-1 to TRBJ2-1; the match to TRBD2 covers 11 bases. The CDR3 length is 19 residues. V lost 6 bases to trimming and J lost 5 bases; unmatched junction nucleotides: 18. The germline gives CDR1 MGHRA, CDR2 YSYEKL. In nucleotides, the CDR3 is TGCGCCAGCAGACACCACCCCCCGGGGCTAGCGGGAGGTAACAATGAGCAGTTCTTC. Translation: CASRHHPPGLAGGNNEQFF.

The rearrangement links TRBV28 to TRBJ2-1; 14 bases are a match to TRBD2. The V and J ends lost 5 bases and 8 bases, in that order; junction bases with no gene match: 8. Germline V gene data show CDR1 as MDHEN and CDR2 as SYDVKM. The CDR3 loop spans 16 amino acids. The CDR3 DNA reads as TGTGCCAGCAGTCTGAAAGGGACTAGCGGGAGCTATGAGCAGTTCTTC. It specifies CASSLKGTSGSYEQFF. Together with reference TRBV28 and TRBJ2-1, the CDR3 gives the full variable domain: DVKVTQSSRYLVKRTGEKVFLECVQDMDHENMFWYRQDPGLGLRLIYFSYDVKMKEKGDIPEGYSVSREKKERFSLILESASTNQTSMYLCASSLKGTSGSYEQFFGPGTRLTVL.

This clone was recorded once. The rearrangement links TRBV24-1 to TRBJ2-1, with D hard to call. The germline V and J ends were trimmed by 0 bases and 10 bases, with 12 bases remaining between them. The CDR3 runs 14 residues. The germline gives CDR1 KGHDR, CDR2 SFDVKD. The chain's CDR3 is CATSDLAPEQEQFF. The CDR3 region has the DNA TGTGCCACCAGTGATTTGGCTCCAGAACAGGAGCAGTTCTTC.

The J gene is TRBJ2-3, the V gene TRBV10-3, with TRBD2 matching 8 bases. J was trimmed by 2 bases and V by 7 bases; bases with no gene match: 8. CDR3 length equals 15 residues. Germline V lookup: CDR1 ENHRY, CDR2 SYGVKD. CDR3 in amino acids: CAITVAGTFTDTQYF. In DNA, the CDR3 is TGTGCCATCACCGTAGCGGGGACATTCACAGATACGCAGTATTTT.

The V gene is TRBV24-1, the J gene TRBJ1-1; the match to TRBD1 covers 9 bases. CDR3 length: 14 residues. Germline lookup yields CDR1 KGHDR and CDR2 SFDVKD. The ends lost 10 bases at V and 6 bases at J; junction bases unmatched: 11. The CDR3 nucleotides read TGTGCCACTAGTTCCCTGGACAGGGGCGCTGAAGCTTTCTTT. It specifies CATSSLDRGAEAFF.

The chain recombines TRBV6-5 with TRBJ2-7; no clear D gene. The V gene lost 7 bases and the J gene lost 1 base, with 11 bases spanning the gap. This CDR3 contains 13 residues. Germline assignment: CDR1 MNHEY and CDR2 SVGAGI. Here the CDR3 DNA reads TGTGCCAGCACTATGACACCGTCCTACGAGCAGTACTTC. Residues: CASTMTPSYEQYF.

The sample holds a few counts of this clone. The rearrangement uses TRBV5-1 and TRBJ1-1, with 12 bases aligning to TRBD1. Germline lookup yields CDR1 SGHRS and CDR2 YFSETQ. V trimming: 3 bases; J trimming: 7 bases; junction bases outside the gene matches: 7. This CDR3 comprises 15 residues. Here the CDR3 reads CASSSPGQGANEAFF. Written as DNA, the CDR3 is TGCGCCAGCAGCTCCCCGGGACAGGGGGCAAATGAAGCTTTCTTT.

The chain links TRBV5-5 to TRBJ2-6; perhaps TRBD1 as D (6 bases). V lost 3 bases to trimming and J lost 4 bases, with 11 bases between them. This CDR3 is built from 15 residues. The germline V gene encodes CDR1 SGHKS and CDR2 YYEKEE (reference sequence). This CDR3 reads CASSSGHRGANVLTF. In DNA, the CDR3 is TGTGCCAGCAGCTCGGGACACCGGGGGGCCAACGTCCTGACTTTC. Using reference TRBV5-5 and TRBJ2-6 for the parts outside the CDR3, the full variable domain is DAGVTQSPTHLIKTRGQQVTLRCSPISGHKSVSWYQQVLGQGPQFIFQYYEKEERGRGNFPDRFSARQFPNYSSELNVNALLLGDSALYLCASSSGHRGANVLTFGAGSRLTVL.

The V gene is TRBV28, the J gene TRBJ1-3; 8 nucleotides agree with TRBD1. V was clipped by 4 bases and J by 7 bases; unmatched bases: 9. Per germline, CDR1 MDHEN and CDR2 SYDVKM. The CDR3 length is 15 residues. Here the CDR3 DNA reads TGTGCCAGCAGTTCCTACTACAGGGGGGGGAACACCATATATTTT. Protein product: CASSSYYRGGNTIYF.